These 2 T cell receptor beta chains share one sample of origin, sequenced in a study of cytomegalovirus exposure and HLA in healthy donors. PCR used 60 Vbeta primers and 13 Jbeta primers. The assay was immunoSEQ multiplex PCR, and TCRdb's table has in-frame clones only and misses some. This table has fewer than 100,000 clones, about 80% appearing once. Sequenced: PBMCs. The receptors were sampled from a man aged 40-49 years in good health and CMV-seronegative.

The V and J genes are TRBV13 and TRBJ2-1; TRBD2 matches at 8 bases. From germline, CDR1 is PRHDT and CDR2 FYEKMQ (reference sequence). V gave up 5 bases and J gave up 4 bases; unmatched junction bases: 7. There are 15 residues in the CDR3. CDR3 loop: CASSGGSGGYNEQFF. DNA of the CDR3: TGTGCCAGCAGCGGGGGGTCGGGGGGGTACAATGAGCAGTTCTTC.

The V call is TRBV11-2, the J call TRBJ2-3, with 10 bases matching TRBD1. The V and J ends lost 5 bases and 1 base, in that order; junction bases with no gene match: 9. Germline-derived CDR1 and CDR2 are SGHAT and FQNNGV. This CDR3 contains 17 residues. The CDR3 loop is CASSQTSGQGRTDTQYF. DNA for the CDR3: TGTGCCAGCAGCCAAACGTCGGGACAGGGGCGCACAGATACGCAGTATTTT.